This entry is about one T cell receptor beta chain. The sample belongs to a study of blood T cell repertoires in COVID-19. For the study at large: Whether acute or convalescent, the COVID-19 samples came from the United States, Italy and Spain.

V dropped 4 bases and J dropped 8 bases, with 20 bases sitting between them. Germline CDR1 reads SGHTA; CDR2 reads FQGNSA. The CDR3 length is 15 residues. In the study's own analysis: Amplification from reference gene primers served as the basis for estimated nucleated cell counts. Method: immunoSEQ multiplex PCR; TCRdb's copy keeps in-frame clones and lacks some. The D gene and trimming were derived from the DNA, and the V and J assignments and clone size from that table. The table has 120,000 to 150,000 clones, less than 85% seen once. The chain links TRBV7-2 to TRBJ1-2, with D perhaps matching TRBD1 (5 bases). The clonotype was recovered from a human donor in a cohort sampled during active COVID-19. Sequencing used peripheral blood. CDR3 bases: TGTGCCAGCAGCTCCGGTGGTGGCAGGGTCGTAGGCTACACCTTC. Amino acids: CASSSGGGRVVGYTF.